This T cell receptor beta chain is drawn from a study of T cells in Graves' hyperthyroidism and ophthalmopathy. Study-level points and caveats: The model forecast ophthalmopathy, anticipating it by a median roughly 6.3 months before onset.

Trimming took 1 base from V and 5 from J, leaving 6 bases between them. This CDR3 is built from 13 residues. Germline CDR1 SGHTA, CDR2 FQGNSA. A remark on this clonotype: The antigen remains unidentified.

TCR beta CDR3 region amplification was performed from RNA transcripts. The primer set for the first-round RT-PCR of the TCR CDR3 was HTBI. One entry per CDR3 protein results from TCRdb running MiXCR on the multiplex PCR reads. The top ten hold approximately 12% of the sample, which has 500,000 to 650,000 distinct CDR3 sequences, roughly 14% seen once. The authors took PBMCs from 10 ml fresh peripheral blood. The source is a woman aged 45-65 years with Graves' ophthalmopathy. Specimen: blood. The chain recombines TRBV7-2 with TRBJ1-5; the D is unclear. The CDR3 DNA is TGTGCCAGCAGCTTAGTGGTGGATCAGCCCCAGCATTTT. Its translation is CASSLVVDQPQHF.